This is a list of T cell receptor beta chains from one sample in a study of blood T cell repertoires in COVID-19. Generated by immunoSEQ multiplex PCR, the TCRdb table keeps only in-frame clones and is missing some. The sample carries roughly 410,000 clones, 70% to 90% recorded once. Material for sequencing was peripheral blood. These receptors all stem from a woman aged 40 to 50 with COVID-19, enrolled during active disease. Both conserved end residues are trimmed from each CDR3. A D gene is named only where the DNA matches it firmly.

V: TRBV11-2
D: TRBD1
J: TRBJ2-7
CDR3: ASSLYVGRIQGGEQY

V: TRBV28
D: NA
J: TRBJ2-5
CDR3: ASSRGHQETQY

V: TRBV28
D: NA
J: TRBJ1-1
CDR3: ASSLLNTEAF

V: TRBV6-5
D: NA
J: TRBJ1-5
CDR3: ASSRDTGNQPQH

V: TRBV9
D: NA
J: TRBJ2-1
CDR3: ASSGVGSGLSSYNEQF

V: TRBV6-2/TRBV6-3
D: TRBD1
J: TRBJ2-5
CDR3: ASSYWATGLQETQY

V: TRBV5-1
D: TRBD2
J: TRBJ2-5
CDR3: ASSNRLAGAQETQY

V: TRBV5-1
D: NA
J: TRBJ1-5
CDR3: ASSAGQGLTEPQH

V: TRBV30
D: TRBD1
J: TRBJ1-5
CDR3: AWSEAGTGAPPQH

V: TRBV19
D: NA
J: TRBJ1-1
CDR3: ATHPGTPMNTEAF

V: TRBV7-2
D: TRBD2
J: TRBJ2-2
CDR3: ASSPNSLAATGELF

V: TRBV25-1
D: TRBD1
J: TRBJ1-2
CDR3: ASSADRDSGYT

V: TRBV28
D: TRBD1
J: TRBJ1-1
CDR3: ASSHAPGQMNTEAF

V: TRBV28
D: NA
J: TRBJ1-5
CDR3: ASSLSGDNQPQH

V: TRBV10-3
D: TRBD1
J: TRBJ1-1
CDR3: AIRPGTGPTEAF

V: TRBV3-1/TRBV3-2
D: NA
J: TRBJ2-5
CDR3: ASSQVAETQY

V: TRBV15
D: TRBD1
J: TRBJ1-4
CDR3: ATSRYGTGGVRLEKLF

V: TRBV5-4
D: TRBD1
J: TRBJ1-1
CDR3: ATRQGVKTEAF

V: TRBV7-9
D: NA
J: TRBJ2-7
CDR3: ASSPTDRSYEQY

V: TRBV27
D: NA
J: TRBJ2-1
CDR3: ASTSRERSNYNEQF

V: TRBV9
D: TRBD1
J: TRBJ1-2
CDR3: ASSVEDRGNYGYT

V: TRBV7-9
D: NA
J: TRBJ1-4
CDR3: ASSPPRVGTNEKLF

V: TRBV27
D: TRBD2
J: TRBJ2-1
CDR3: ASRGGTSGITLGDNDEQF

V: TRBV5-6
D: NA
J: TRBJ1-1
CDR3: ASSSQAGLNTEAF

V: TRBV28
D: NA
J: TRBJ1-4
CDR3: ATHFHEKLF

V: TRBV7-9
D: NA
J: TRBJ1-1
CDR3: ASSLRLIDGENTEAF

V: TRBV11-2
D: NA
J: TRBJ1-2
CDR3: ASSLGGRGGYYGYT

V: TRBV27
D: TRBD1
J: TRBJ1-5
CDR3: ASSTGTGNQPQH

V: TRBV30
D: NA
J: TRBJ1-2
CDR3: AWEQGVIAGYT

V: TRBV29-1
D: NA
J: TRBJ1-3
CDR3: SVASSGNTIY

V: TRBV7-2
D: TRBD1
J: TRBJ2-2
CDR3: ASSPGQGATGELF

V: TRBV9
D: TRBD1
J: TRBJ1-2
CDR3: ASSAGDRVGYT

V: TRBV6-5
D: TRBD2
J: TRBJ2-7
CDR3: ASSYTSGFTEQY

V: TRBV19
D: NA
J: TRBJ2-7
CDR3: ASRSAGPRGAFEQY

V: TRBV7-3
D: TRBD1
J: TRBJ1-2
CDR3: ASSAMGQGTPYGYT

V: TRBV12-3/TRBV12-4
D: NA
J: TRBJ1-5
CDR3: ALGGAYNQPQH

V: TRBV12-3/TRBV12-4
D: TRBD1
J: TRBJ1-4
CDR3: ASTRQGNEKLF

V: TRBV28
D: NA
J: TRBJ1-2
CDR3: ASSFNGDWFGYT

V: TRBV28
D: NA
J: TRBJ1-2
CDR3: ASSSGGYT

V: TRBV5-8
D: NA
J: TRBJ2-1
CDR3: ASSFERGGRNEQF

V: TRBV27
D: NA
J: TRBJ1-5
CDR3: ASSLVAAPGPQH

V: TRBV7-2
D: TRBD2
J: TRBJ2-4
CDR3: ASNIAGGPAKNIQY

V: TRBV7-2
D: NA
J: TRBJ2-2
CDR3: ASFRPLARKTGELF

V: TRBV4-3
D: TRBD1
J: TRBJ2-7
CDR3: ASSQGPGQGIDEQY

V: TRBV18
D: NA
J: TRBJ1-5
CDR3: ASSPSEGGQPQH

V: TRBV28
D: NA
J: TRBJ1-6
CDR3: ASSSPDILNSPLH

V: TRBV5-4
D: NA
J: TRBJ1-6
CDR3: ASSLATGHNSPLH

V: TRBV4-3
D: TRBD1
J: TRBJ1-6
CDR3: ASSQEYRPGQGRSPLH

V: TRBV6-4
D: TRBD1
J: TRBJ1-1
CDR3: ASSGTGDTEAF

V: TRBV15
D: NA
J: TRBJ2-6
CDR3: ATSSGQNSGANVLT

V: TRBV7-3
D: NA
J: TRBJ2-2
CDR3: ASSLGGATNTGELF

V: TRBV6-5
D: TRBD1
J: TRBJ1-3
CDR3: ASRKRGPGNTIY

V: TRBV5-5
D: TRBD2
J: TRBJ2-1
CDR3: ASSLESGGPPYNEQF

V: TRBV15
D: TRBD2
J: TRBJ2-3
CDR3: ATSRDHSTSGTSTDTQY